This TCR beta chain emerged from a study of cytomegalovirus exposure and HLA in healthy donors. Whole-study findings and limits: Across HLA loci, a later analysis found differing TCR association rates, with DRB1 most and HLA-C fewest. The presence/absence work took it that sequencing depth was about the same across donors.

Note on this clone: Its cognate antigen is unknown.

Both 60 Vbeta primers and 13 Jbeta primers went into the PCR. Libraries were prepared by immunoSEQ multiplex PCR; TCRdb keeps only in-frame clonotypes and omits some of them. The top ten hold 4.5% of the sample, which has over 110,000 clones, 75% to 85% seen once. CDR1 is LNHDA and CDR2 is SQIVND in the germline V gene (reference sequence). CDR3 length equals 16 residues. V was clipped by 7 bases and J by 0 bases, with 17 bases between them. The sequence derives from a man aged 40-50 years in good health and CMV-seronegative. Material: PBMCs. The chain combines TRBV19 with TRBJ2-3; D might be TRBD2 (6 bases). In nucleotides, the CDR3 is TGTGCCAGTACTCGACGGGGCGGGGCAAGCACAGATACGCAGTATTTT. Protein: CASTRRGGASTDTQYF.